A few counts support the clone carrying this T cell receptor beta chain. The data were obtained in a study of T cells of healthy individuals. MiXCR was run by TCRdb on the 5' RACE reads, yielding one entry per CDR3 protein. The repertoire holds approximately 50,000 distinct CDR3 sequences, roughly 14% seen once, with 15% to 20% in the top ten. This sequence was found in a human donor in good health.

The CDR3 nucleotides are TGTGCCAGCAGTCCTCAGGGGTTCGGATACGAGCAGTACTTC. Translation gives CASSPQGFGYEQYF. The chain has TRBV12-3 or TRBV12-4 and TRBJ2-7; D might be TRBD1 (6 bases). V was trimmed by 5 bases and J by 4 bases, leaving 15 bases between them. This CDR3 contains 14 residues.